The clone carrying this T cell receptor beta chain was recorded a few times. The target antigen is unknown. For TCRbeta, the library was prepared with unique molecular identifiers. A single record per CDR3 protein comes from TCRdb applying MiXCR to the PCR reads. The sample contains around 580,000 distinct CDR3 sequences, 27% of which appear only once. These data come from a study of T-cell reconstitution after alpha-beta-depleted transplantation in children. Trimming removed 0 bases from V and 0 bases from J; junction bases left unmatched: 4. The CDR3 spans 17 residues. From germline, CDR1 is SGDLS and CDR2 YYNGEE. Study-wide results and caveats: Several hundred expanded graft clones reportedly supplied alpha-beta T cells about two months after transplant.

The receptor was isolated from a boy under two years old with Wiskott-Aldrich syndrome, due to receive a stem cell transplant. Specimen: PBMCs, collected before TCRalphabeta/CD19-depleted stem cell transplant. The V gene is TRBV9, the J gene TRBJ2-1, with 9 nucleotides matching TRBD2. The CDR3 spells CASSVVSGRISYNEQFF. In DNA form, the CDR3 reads TGTGCCAGCAGCGTAGTAAGCGGGAGGATCTCCTACAATGAGCAGTTCTTC. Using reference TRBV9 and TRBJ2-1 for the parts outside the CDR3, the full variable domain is DSGVTQTPKHLITATGQRVTLRCSPRSGDLSVYWYQQSLDQGLQFLIQYYNGEERAKGNILERFSAQQFPDLHSELNLSSLELGDSALYFCASSVVSGRISYNEQFFGPGTRLTVL.